This T cell receptor (beta chain) appears in the sequencing data of a study of memory B cells and T cells in multiple sclerosis. The data were produced by immunoSEQ multiplex PCR, yet TCRdb's version contains in-frame clones alone and is incomplete. Among 9,000 to 15,000 clones listed, approximately 84% were seen once. Points from the study as a whole: Compartments had unequal clone-set sizes, affecting shared clonotype counts.

Stimulus-free culture yielded autoproliferating CFSE-dim and non-proliferating CFSE-high T cells, each sequenced separately. Cultures began with fewer than 5.5x10^7 CFSE-labeled PBMCs, unstimulated for 6 to 8 days, with replicate wells pooled. PBMCs were labeled with around 0.5 uM CFSE and cultured without exogenous stimuli. In the case of this clone: As yet, its antigen is unknown.

The sequencing input was PBMCs from blood kept in culture. The TCR originated in a human donor with multiple sclerosis.

DNA for the CDR3: TGTGCCAGCAGGGACACGGGACAGGGCTACGAGCAGTACTTC. It is translated as CASRDTGQGYEQYF. The V and J genes are TRBV6-5 and TRBJ2-7, with TRBD1 matching over 9 bases. The CDR3 spans 14 residues. V gave up 6 bases and J gave up 3 bases; unmatched junction bases: 6. CDR1 is MNHEY, CDR2 SVGAGI, per germline.